The text below deals with one T cell receptor (beta chain). Regarding treatment: preoperative locoregional IRX-2 cytokine immunotherapy. The sample originates from a study of preoperative IRX-2 immunotherapy in early breast cancer. Profiled with immunoSEQ multiplex PCR; TCRdb holds only in-frame clones, not every one. The sample has about 43,000 clones; roughly 95% are singletons. Germline V gene sequence: CDR1 SGHKS, CDR2 YYEKEE (reference sequence). V dropped 0 bases and J dropped 6 bases, with 10 bases sitting between them. The CDR3 spans 13 residues. This TCR was recovered from a human donor with breast cancer. Specimen: tumor tissue, collected after IRX-2 immunotherapy. The genes are TRBV5-5 and TRBJ2-7, with D unclear. CDR3 bases: TGTGCCAGCAGCTTGGTGGGCGCGGCCGAGCAGTACTTC. Protein: CASSLVGAAEQYF.